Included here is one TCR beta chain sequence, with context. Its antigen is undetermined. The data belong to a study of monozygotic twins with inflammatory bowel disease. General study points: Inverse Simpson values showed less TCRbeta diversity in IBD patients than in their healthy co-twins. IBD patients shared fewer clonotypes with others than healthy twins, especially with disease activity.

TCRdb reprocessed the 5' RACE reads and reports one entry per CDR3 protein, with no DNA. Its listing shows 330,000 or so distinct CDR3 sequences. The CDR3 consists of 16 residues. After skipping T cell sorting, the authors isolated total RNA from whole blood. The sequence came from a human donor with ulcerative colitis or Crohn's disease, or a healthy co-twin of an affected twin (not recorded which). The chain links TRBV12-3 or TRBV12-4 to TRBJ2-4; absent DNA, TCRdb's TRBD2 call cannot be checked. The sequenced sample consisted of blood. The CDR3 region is CASSIHLAGSSDIQYF.